This T cell receptor (beta chain) was sequenced in a study of blood T cell repertoires in COVID-19. Overall study: From T cells, B-cell-depleted T cells, or PBMCs came the material, which was cDNA or gDNA.

Authors' data handling: Quantification of nucleated cells was approximated via reference gene primer amplification. TCRdb's copy holds only in-frame clones and misses some; the assay was immunoSEQ multiplex PCR. The DNA was the basis for D and trimming; V, J and clone size are from that table. The table records approximately 290,000 clones, under 85% of them present only once. Germline CDR1 and CDR2: SGHKS and YYEKEE (reference sequence). Trimming took 0 bases from V and 7 from J, leaving 8 bases between them. The CDR3 is made up of 13 amino acids. This clone was counted between two and nine times. Those enrolled in Seattle joined during active infection and were followed longitudinally afterward.

V gene TRBV5-5 combines with J gene TRBJ2-1; D call uncertain. The sequencing input was peripheral blood. This receptor was obtained from a human donor with COVID-19, enrolled during active disease. The donor label of this sample is uncertain. CDR3 protein: CASSLAPSNEQFF. The CDR3 nucleotides read TGTGCCAGCAGCTTGGCCCCCTCGAATGAGCAGTTCTTC.